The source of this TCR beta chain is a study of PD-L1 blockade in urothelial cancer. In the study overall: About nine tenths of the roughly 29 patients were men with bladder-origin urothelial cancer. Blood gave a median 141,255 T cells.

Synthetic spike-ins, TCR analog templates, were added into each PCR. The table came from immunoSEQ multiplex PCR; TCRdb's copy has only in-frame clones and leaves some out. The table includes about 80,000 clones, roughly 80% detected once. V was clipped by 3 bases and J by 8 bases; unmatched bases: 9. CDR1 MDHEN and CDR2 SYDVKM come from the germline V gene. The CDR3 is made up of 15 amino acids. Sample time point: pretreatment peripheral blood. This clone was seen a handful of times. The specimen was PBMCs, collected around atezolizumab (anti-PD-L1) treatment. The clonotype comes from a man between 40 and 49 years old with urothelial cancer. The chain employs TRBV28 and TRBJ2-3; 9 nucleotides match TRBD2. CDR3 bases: TGTGCCAGCAGTTTTCAGGCTAGCGGGATTAGTACGCAGTATTTT. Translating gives CASSFQASGISTQYF.